This T cell receptor (beta chain) was identified during a study of shared clonotypes between healthy human individuals. Some clones are missing from TCRdb's copy, which holds only in-frame ones; the method was immunoSEQ multiplex PCR. The sample has approximately 720,000 clones, about 91% seen once. Worth noting for this clone: Its antigen is undetermined.

Study findings and constraints: Among donors, sharing of clonotypes was expected to be affected by sequencing depth.

V lost 6 bases and J lost 4; bases outside the gene matches: 6. The length of the CDR3 is 16 residues. Germline V gene lookup returns CDR1 MNHEY and CDR2 SMNVEV (reference sequence). CD45RO-negative, CCR7-selected cells formed the naive CD8 fraction, which excluded terminally differentiated effector memory CD45RA+ cells. Donors were healthy HIV-negative adults without recent acute infections or vaccinations. This TCR was recovered from a man aged 25-40 years in good health. The sequenced sample was naive CD8+ T cells sorted from blood. The J gene is TRBJ2-2, the V gene TRBV27; TRBD2 matches at 12 bases. CDR3 in amino acids: CASRLTSGSSTGELFF. The CDR3 nucleotides read TGTGCCAGCAGATTGACTAGCGGGAGTAGCACCGGGGAGCTGTTTTTT.